The rows below give T cell receptor beta chains drawn from one sample of a study of lymphopenia after photon versus proton radiotherapy. The protocol was immunoSEQ multiplex PCR, while the TCRdb copy is restricted to in-frame clones and leaves out a portion. The sample yields around 64,000 clones, about nine tenths seen once. The sequenced sample was peripheral blood, obtained from a patient treated with proton-based radiotherapy. These receptors were obtained from a man older than 75 with esophageal cancer. CDR3s include the opening cysteine and the closing phenylalanine or tryptophan. Part of the rows lack a size; the others show once, few, many or a class for expanded clones.

J | length | V | size | CDR3
TRBJ2-4 | 11 | TRBV29-1 | - | CSVRQGDIQYF
TRBJ2-7 | 13 | TRBV5-4 | - | CASSRQGIHEQYF
TRBJ2-5 | 13 | TRBV19 | - | CASSGQGVETQYF
TRBJ2-5 | 13 | TRBV6-6 | - | CASRGTARETQYF
TRBJ2-2 | 11 | TRBV6-5 | - | CASRGWEELFF
TRBJ2-6 | 16 | TRBV6-5 | few | CASSYSPGSGANVLTF
TRBJ1-1 | 15 | TRBV18 | - | CASSPTLDGSTEAFF
TRBJ1-5 | 15 | TRBV7-9 | - | CASSLAGLYNQPQHF
TRBJ1-2 | 16 | TRBV5-1 | once | CASSLLATGPNYGYTF
TRBJ2-3 | 15 | TRBV4-2 | - | CASRRQGAITDTQYF
TRBJ2-7 | 14 | TRBV4-3 | - | CASSQVRQGTEQYF
TRBJ2-3 | 17 | TRBV6-7 | - | CASIHPEWTAPTDTQYF
TRBJ1-2 | 16 | TRBV7-2 | - | CASSPRTGGRQYGYTF
TRBJ2-3 | 15 | TRBV11-3 | - | CASSLYQGATDTQYF
TRBJ1-3 | 13 | TRBV7-2 | - | CASSLGPGDTIYF
TRBJ1-2 | 15 | TRBV7-2 | many | CASSLSWDTANGYTF
TRBJ2-3 | 14 | TRBV25-1 | - | CASSDPVVTDTQYF